These T cell receptor beta chains were read from a single sample in a study of monozygotic twins with cystic fibrosis. Profiling relied on immunoSEQ multiplex PCR, and the TCRdb table lists in-frame clones only, not all of them. The sample consists of about 14,000 clones, 80% to 95% of them appearing once. What was sequenced was blood. These receptors originate from a girl aged 2-10 years with cystic fibrosis. The CDR3 runs from the conserved cysteine through the conserved F or W. A D gene is named only where the DNA matches it firmly. Clone sizes are given selectively: once, few, many, or a class where the clone is expanded.

J gene | V gene | clone size | D gene | CDR3 protein | CDR3 DNA
TRBJ2-3 | TRBV30 | NA | NA | CAWSVGGTDTQYF | TGTGCCTGGAGTGTCGGAGGCACAGATACGCAGTATTTT
TRBJ1-5 | TRBV7-6 | once | NA | CASSLAQKDQPQHF | TGTGCCAGCAGCTTAGCGCAGAAGGATCAGCCCCAGCATTTT
TRBJ2-7 | TRBV29-1 | NA | NA | CSVVRAGTSYEQYF | TGCAGCGTTGTACGGGCAGGGACCTCCTACGAGCAGTACTTC
TRBJ2-7 | TRBV12-5 | NA | NA | CASGWDSYEQYF | TGTGCTAGTGGGTGGGATTCCTACGAGCAGTACTTC
TRBJ2-6 | TRBV9 | NA | NA | CASSVTGLSGANVLTF | TGTGCCAGCAGCGTCACTGGCCTCTCTGGGGCCAACGTCCTGACTTTC
TRBJ1-2 | TRBV19 | few | NA | CASRYTGTNGYTF | TGTGCCAGTAGATATACCGGGACTAATGGCTACACCTTC
TRBJ2-7 | TRBV5-5 | NA | TRBD2 | CASSSLGLAGGGSYEQYF | TGTGCCAGCAGCTCCCTAGGACTAGCGGGAGGTGGGTCCTACGAGCAGTACTTC
TRBJ2-3 | TRBV18 | NA | TRBD1 | CASSPPLQGSTDTQYF | TGTGCCAGCTCACCGCCTCTACAGGGGAGCACAGATACGCAGTATTTT
TRBJ2-1 | TRBV6-4 | NA | TRBD2 | CASSARLRTSGPYNEQFF | TGTGCCAGCAGTGCTCGGCTTAGGACTAGCGGACCATACAATGAGCAGTTCTTC
TRBJ2-1 | TRBV29-1 | once | TRBD2 | CSVARGTSVANEQFF | TGCAGCGTTGCACGAGGGACTAGCGTTGCCAATGAGCAGTTCTTC
TRBJ2-1 | TRBV27 | NA | TRBD1 | CASRRGQGRSEQFF | TGTGCCAGCCGAAGAGGACAGGGCCGGAGTGAGCAGTTCTTC
TRBJ1-4 | TRBV18 | NA | NA | CASSPSWGTRATNEKLFF | TGTGCCAGCTCACCAAGTTGGGGGACCAGGGCAACTAATGAAAAACTGTTTTTT
TRBJ1-1 | TRBV9 | NA | NA | CASSVRAMNTEAFF | TGTGCCAGCAGCGTTAGGGCGATGAACACTGAAGCTTTCTTT
TRBJ1-3 | TRBV28 | few | NA | CASSLKGLSGNTIYF | TGTGCCAGCAGTTTAAAGGGGCTAAGTGGAAACACCATATATTTT
TRBJ1-6 | TRBV10-1 | NA | NA | CASSDGKPGSPLHF | TGCGCCAGCAGTGATGGCAAGCCGGGATCACCCCTCCACTTT
TRBJ2-5 | TRBV2 | once | NA | CASSEASTGWVETQYF | TGTGCCAGCAGTGAAGCGAGTACGGGGTGGGTAGAGACCCAGTACTTC
TRBJ1-3 | TRBV9 | once | NA | CASSPGGRGTGNTIYF | TGTGCCAGCAGCCCCGGGGGTCGGGGGACTGGAAACACCATATATTTT
TRBJ2-1 | TRBV7-6 | NA | NA | CASSLARYNEQFF | TGTGCCAGCAGCTTAGCGCGTTACAATGAGCAGTTCTTC
TRBJ2-2 | TRBV19 | NA | TRBD2 | CASSLQAGGGAGELFF | TGTGCCAGTAGCCTACAAGCGGGAGGTGGGGCCGGGGAGCTGTTTTTT
TRBJ2-7 | TRBV27 | NA | TRBD2 | CASSLGLAEYLYEQYF | TGTGCCAGCAGTTTAGGGCTAGCGGAGTACCTCTACGAGCAGTACTTC
TRBJ2-7 | TRBV19 | NA | NA | CASSMGIRYEQYF | TGTGCCAGTAGTATGGGGATCCGGTACGAGCAGTACTTC
TRBJ2-2 | TRBV6-5 | once | NA | CASSYEASSNTGELFF | TGTGCCAGCAGTTACGAGGCGAGCTCGAACACCGGGGAGCTGTTTTTT
TRBJ2-3 | TRBV28 | NA | NA | CASSRGGLPTDTQYF | TGTGCCAGCAGCCGTGGGGGACTTCCCACAGATACGCAGTATTTT